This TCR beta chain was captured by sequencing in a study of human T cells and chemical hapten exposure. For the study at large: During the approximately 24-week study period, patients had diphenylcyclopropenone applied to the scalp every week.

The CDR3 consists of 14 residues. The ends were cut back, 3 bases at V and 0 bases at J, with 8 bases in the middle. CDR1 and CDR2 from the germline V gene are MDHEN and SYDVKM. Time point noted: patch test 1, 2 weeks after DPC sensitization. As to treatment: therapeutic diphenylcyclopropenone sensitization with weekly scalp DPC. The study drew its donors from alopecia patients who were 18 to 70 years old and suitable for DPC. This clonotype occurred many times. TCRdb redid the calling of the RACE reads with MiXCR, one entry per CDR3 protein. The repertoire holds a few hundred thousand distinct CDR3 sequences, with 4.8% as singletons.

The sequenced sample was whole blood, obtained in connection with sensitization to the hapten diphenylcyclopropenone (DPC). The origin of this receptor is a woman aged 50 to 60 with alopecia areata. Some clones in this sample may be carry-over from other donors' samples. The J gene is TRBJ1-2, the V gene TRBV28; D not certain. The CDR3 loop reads CASSFPDSNYGYTF. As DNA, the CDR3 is TGTGCCAGCAGTTTTCCGGACTCTAACTATGGCTACACCTTC.